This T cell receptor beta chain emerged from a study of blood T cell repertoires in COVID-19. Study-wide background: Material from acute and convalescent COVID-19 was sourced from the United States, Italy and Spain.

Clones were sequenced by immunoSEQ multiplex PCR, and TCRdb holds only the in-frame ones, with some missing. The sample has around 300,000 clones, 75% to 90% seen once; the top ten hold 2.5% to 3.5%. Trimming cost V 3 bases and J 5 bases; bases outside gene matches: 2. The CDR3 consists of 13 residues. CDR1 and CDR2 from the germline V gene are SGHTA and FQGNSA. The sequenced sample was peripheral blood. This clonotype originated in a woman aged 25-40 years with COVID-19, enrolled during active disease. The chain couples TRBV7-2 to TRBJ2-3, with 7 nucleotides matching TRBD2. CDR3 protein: CASSFSGLDTQYF. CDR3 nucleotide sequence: TGTGCCAGCAGCTTTAGCGGGTTAGATACGCAGTATTTT.